This T cell receptor beta chain was captured by sequencing in a study of blood T cell repertoires in COVID-19. Study overall: COVID-19 samples, acute and convalescent, were from the United States, Italy and Spain.

Germline-derived CDR1 and CDR2 are SNHLY and FYNNEI. CDR3 length: 12 residues. Trimming removed 4 bases from V and 4 bases from J, with 8 bases in between. This clone occurred once. Here immunoSEQ multiplex PCR was the method, and the copy in TCRdb shows in-frame clones only, minus some. The sample has about 68,000 clones, roughly 84% seen once; the top ten hold around 6.7%. The clonotype originates from a man aged 45-65 years with active COVID-19. The sample comprised peripheral blood. The V gene is TRBV2, the J gene TRBJ2-7; weak D call: TRBD1 (5 bases). DNA for the CDR3: TGTGCCAGCAGTGGGACAAGTTACGAGCAGTACTTC. The encoded protein is CASSGTSYEQYF.